A single T cell receptor (beta chain) is shown here with its context. Its antigen is still unknown. The data were obtained in a study of T cell responses to AZD1222 COVID-19 vaccine. Study summary: Second doses were pooled across both intervals (about 4 or about 12 weeks).

The CDR3 loop spans 15 amino acids. CDR1 SEHNR and CDR2 FQNEAQ come from the germline V gene (reference sequence). Trimming removed 5 bases from V and 2 bases from J, with 16 bases in between. Profiled with immunoSEQ multiplex PCR; TCRdb holds only in-frame clones, not every one. Of 150,000 or so clones in the sample, around 92% are singletons; the top ten hold about 1.9%. Study-level points and caveats: In all cases, repertoires were sampled only after the peak T cell response. There were mostly white British donors and more females than males, and clonal diversity was possibly underestimated.

This clonotype was sampled from an adult in good health. Sequencing was performed on peripheral blood, taken on day 0 of AZD1222 vaccination. The J gene is TRBJ2-7, the V gene TRBV7-9; D remains ambiguous. CDR3 sequence (DNA): TGTGCCAGCAGCCCGCGCCGAACGGGCACCTACGAGCAGTACTTC. As protein: CASSPRRTGTYEQYF. The full variable domain, with the rest looked up from reference TRBV7-9 and TRBJ2-7, is DTGVSQNPRHKITKRGQNVTFRCDPISEHNRLYWYRQTLGQGPEFLTYFQNEAQLEKSRLLSDRFSAERPKGSFSTLEIQRTEQGDSAMYLCASSPRRTGTYEQYFGPGTRLTVT.